This T cell receptor (beta chain) was identified during a study of cytomegalovirus exposure and HLA in healthy donors (dated by TCRdb to 2016 to 2017). Regarding the complete study: In an earlier analysis of 587 of the donors, approximately 260 Gb of sequence data and 100 million or so unique TCR beta sequences from roughly 180 million T cells were reported. An early release that covered more than 550 HLA-typed donors contained about 290 gigabases of sequencing data and 75 million to 100 million unique TCR sequences. Of the 398 genotyped donors, roughly 76% were placed in the genetic ancestry cluster associated with self-reported Caucasian donors. The aim of the study was to test whether cataloging public T cell receptors could identify signatures of past pathogen exposure. Using immunosequencing, the study profiled T cell repertoires from fewer than 850 subjects and related those repertoires to cytomegalovirus serostatus. A separate validation cohort of 100 to 150 different subjects was used in addition to the roughly 670-subject first cohort. To predict cytomegalovirus infection status, the study brought together high-throughput TCR immunosequencing, statistical association of individual TCRs with disease status, and machine learning. In a later analysis, previously published TCR beta repertoires from 550 to 700 donors were re-analyzed and high-resolution HLA genotyping was added so that TCR occurrence patterns could be studied. In the later analysis, no new phenotypic data were used to find candidate immune exposures; instead, reliance was placed on TCR beta sequences and their occurrence across donors. An earlier analysis of roughly 600 of the donors used high-throughput TCR beta sequencing to judge whether each TCR beta V gene segment behaved as functional or pseudogenic. Donor age, sex, ethnicity and CMV serostatus were collected together with the repertoire data. A later genetic analysis used genome-wide SNP genotypes for about 65% of the roughly 670 donors, treating that subset as a discovery cohort. All discovery cohort repertoires had been generated using a single sequencing platform. Both class I and class II loci were covered by HLA typing, at four-digit resolution. The number of typed donors differed by locus: about 629-630 for A, B, C, DRB1 and DQB1; approximately 540 for DQA1; some 610 for DPA1; and some 430 for DPB1. A handful of DR-DQ haplotypes were handled as single units for association and clustering because linkage in the cohort was strong. Across around 400 genotyped donors of the cohort, an average of approximately 220,000 unique TCR beta nucleotide sequences per donor were sequenced, and roughly 17% of those sequences were non-productive. The investigation overall reported the following: This cohort had only TCR beta chains sequenced, and the lack of alpha or paired-chain data limited which features could be detected. Because counts were too low, seventeen rarely observed V segments, including chromosome 9 orphons, were left out of the earlier analysis of some 600 of the donors. Because HLA typing was unavailable for some donors at each locus, only the typed subset was used in association tests. In a later analysis, TCR association rates were found to vary across HLA loci, with the most associated TCRs seen for DRB1 alleles and the fewest for HLA-C alleles. A total of 164 TCR beta chains were listed by the study as associated with cytomegalovirus. Sequencing depth was assumed to be roughly uniform across donors in the presence/absence analyses, though that assumption may not hold. Correlated functional status among segregating V segments might reflect linkage disequilibrium, but an unknown experimental factor could not be ruled out. A later genetic analysis reported fewer N-insertions in productive TCRs among donors in an Asian-associated ancestry cluster than the roughly 700-donor mean. V-gene and J-gene trimming of TCR beta chains was associated with a missense DCLRE1C variant in a later genetic analysis, and the association was replicated in an independent cohort. Immune exposure information for the cohort was limited to CMV serostatus. According to the authors, the approach could potentially be generalized to other disease states and immunological phenotypes. The 87-base-pair reads could not distinguish some IMGT-functional V segments, including TRBV6-2 and TRBV6-3, so those segments were excluded. Several of the top co-occurrence clusters appeared to be linked to parvovirus B19, influenza, CMV and Epstein-Barr virus, according to a later analysis. A later analysis associated 15,000 to 20,000 TCR beta sequences with specific HLA alleles at a false discovery rate of 0.05. According to a later analysis, most CMV-associated TCR beta chains appeared to be HLA-restricted, and the HLA associations seemed to be driven largely by CMV exposure. Most TCR sequences were seen in very few donors, while some public TCRs were found in many individuals. The classifier was reported to diagnose cytomegalovirus status with high specificity and sensitivity in both the original cohort and the validation cohort. In a later analysis, HLA-associated TCR beta chains showed more clonal expansion and lower generation probabilities than non-associated chains that were equally common. In an earlier analysis of fewer than 700 of the donors, most TCR beta V segments appeared in productive rearrangements about 87% or about 30% of the time, broadly matching IMGT annotations. In vitro tests confirmed that a few of the cytomegalovirus-associated TCR beta chains recognize cytomegalovirus antigens. When HLA alleles, especially DR and DQ, strongly co-occurred, TCR associations were difficult to assign to individual alleles. The sequencing pipeline was judged likely to have produced a cluster of highly shared sequence variants as a technical artifact. A further reported finding was that TCR beta sequences accurately predicted the HLA-A and HLA-B alleles for most subjects in the first cohort.

The method was the immunoSEQ multiplex PCR assay. For the multiplex PCR, a mixture combining 60 forward primers for TCR Vbeta segments and 13 reverse primers for TCR Jbeta segments was used. Amplification of the CDR3 region of rearranged TCR beta genes was performed with a multiplex PCR assay on genomic DNA. On the Illumina HiSeq System, the amplified TCR beta libraries were sequenced as 87-base-pair reads. The authors' analysis ran thus. A later analysis counted tens of millions of unique TCR beta chains across the roughly 700 repertoires, and about 10 million of these chains were shared by at least two donors. Raw reads were error-corrected and collapsed into unique sequences by a nearest-neighbor algorithm in which closely related sequences were merged to remove PCR and sequencing errors. Alignment of CDR3 sequences to IMGT reference sequences was used to assign V, D and J gene segments. For a sequence to be retained, at least a six-nucleotide match to both a V gene segment and a J gene segment was required. Rearrangements were classified as productive when the CDR3 lacked stop codons and remained in frame with V and J, and all other rearrangements were classified as non-productive. CDR3 was defined according to IMGT convention as the region running from the second conserved V-encoded cysteine to the conserved J-encoded phenylalanine. In an earlier analysis of approximately 590 of the donors, sequences lacking an unambiguous match to a single V gene segment were excluded. In an earlier analysis of 450 to 700 of the donors, V segments were called functional above 56.7% productive rearrangements and were called segregating when the between-donor standard deviation exceeded 5%. A statistical classification framework was developed to diagnose cytomegalovirus status using the catalog of TCR beta chain sequences. In a later analysis, TCR nucleotide sequences were compared against IMGT/GENE-DB human TR gene sequences so that V and J genes could be assigned. In a later analysis, CDR3 sequences and most-parsimonious VDJ recombination scenarios were assigned using the TCRdist pipeline. In a later analysis, each TCR beta chain was defined by its CDR3 amino acid sequence together with its V-gene family, and reads without a unique V-gene family were excluded. In a later analysis, nearly 600 highly shared, low-generation-probability nucleotide sequences were removed to address suspected cross-contamination and a sequencing artifact. For each public chain, a later analysis derived a clonal expansion index from normalized ranks of inferred template counts within each repertoire. Generation probabilities in a later analysis came from a VDJ recombination model fitted to out-of-frame rearrangements, and those results were checked against IGoR. In a later analysis, hypergeometric tests were used to score TCR-TCR, TCR-HLA and TCR-CMV co-occurrence, with a repertoire-size bias correction applied to TCR pairs. False discovery rates were estimated in a later analysis by permuting HLA or CMV assignments 20 times. In a later analysis, co-occurring TCRs were grouped with DBSCAN, and TCRdist sequence similarity was added when clustering was performed within HLA-allele-positive subsets. Repertoires with fewer than 30,000 or more than 120,000 public chains were left out of co-occurrence clustering, as were four to six repertoires with anomalous nucleotide sharing. The immuneACCESS repertoire file appears here via TCRdb, limited to in-frame rearrangements. These files lack a portion of the clones; in checked studies, under half of the deficit traces to unresolved V genes, and the cause of the others is not known. The DNA gave D and trimming, while V, J and clone size come from that table. For this sample there are 95,000 to 110,000 clones; 60% to 70% appear just once. Less than 3.5% of the sample rests with the top ten.

The germline V gene sets CDR1 to MNHNS and CDR2 to SASEGT. The CDR3 holds 16 amino acids from the cysteine to the phenylalanine. CDR3 DNA is the only sequence kept; it has 48 bases, read in frame from the first base. V is cut back by 1 base and J by 0 bases, with 6 bases in the junction unmatched. The cohort comprised 550 to 700 healthy bone marrow donors. Cohort members were all nominally healthy when sampled, although unrecorded immune exposures were likely present. The donor tested CMV seronegative, placing the donor among the 300 to 400 seronegative members of the cohort. Every donor gave a peripheral blood sample, and the peripheral blood mononuclear cells from that sample were used for TCR beta sequencing. Genomic DNA was extracted from the blood cell samples with the Qiagen DNeasy Blood Extraction Kit. This clone has more than one count but fewer than ten. Its antigen is not yet known. No base quality values were provided; no much bigger clone lies one nucleotide off.

Material: PBMCs. The TCR comes from a woman between 50 and 59 years old in good health and CMV-seronegative. The chain was built from TRBV6-1 and TRBJ2-7, with 7 bases in between that match TRBD2. The sequence in DNA is TGTGCCAGCAGTGAAGGATGGGGGGGGTACTCCTACGAGCAGTACTTC. The translation is CASSEGWGGYSYEQYF.